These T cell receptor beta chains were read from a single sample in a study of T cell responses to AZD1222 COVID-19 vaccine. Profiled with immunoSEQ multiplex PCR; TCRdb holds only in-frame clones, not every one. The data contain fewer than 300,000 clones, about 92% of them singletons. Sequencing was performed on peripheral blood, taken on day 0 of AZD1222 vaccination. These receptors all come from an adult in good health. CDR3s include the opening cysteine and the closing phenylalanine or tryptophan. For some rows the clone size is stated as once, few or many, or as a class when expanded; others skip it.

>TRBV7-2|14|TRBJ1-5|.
CASSDAGMAQPQHF
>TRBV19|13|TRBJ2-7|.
CAVAGQNSYEQYF
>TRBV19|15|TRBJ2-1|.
CASSPDSPSYNEQFF
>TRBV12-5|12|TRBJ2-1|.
CASGSLGNEQFF
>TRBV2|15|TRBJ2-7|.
CASSATSGGPYEQYF
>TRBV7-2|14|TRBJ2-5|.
CASSPQGAKETQYF
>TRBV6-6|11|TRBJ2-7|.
CASSFSGEQYF
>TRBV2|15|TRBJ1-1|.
CASTHRVLQNTEAFF
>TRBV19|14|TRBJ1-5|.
CASSTRTGSQPQHF
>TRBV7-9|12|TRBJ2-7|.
CASSLTTYEQYF
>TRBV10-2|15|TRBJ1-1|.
CASSPWTGENTEAFF
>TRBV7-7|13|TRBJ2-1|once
CASAGGPYNEQFF
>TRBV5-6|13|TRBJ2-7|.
CASSSLIKERKYF
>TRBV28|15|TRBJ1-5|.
CASSLRARVDQPQHF
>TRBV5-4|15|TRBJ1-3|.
CASSRRGHSGNTIYF
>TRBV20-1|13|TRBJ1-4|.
CSASRSPNEKLFF
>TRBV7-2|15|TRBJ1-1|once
CASSSRDRGYTEAFF
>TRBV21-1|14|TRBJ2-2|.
CASRPRLITGELFF
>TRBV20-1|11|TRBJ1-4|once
CSARAGEKLFF